This T cell receptor (beta chain) was captured in a study of cytomegalovirus exposure and HLA in healthy donors. This CDR3 comprises 15 residues. The V gene end was trimmed by 4 bases and the J gene end by 0 bases; junction bases not matched to a gene: 5. The germline V gene has CDR1 MNHEY and CDR2 SVGAGI. Amplification used 60 Vbeta primers and 13 Jbeta primers. Profiling relied on immunoSEQ multiplex PCR, and the TCRdb table lists in-frame clones only, not all of them. Of 210,000 or so clones listed, roughly 85% are singletons. Sample: PBMCs. The genes are TRBV6-5 and TRBJ1-1, with 7 bases fitting TRBD1. The TCR sequence derives from a man aged 18 to 35 in good health and CMV-seronegative. This CDR3 is CASSSPGTVNTEAFF. The CDR3 DNA is TGTGCCAGCAGTTCCCCCGGGACAGTGAACACTGAAGCTTTCTTT.